Shown below are 23 T cell receptor beta chains from a single sample sequenced in a study of regulatory T cells in long-lasting Graves disease. Time point meaning: persistent/refractory GD, antithyroid drugs over 5 years with positive TRAb. PBMC RNA served as the TCR library source. iRepertoire HTBI primers and Arm-PCR of CDR3 regions built TCR beta libraries. TCRdb re-derived calls from the multiplex PCR reads in MiXCR, one entry per CDR3 protein. The table lists over 650,000 distinct CDR3 sequences, about 32% of them singletons, with roughly 41% in the top ten. The material was peripheral blood mononuclear cells (PBMCs), obtained when the disease was refractory, from a patient treated with antithyroid drugs. The source is a female donor with Graves disease.

This sequence joins TRBV5-1 and TRBJ2-7; D unresolved. In germline, CDR1 is SGHRS, CDR2 YFSETQ. V lost 0 bases and J lost 2, with 9 bases in between. The CDR3 covers 14 residues. The CDR3 protein is CASSLGPGTYEQYF. CDR3 in DNA: TGCGCCAGCAGCTTGGGGCCGGGTACCTACGAGCAGTACTTC.

The CDR3, as DNA: TGTGCCAGTAGCTCAAGGACAGGGGGCGCGGAGACCCAGTACTTC. Its translation is CASSSRTGGAETQYF. The rearrangement links TRBV19 to TRBJ2-5; 11 nucleotides align to TRBD1. The junction had 8 bases not matched to a gene; V was cut back by 6 bases and J by 5 bases. CDR3 size: 15 residues. The germline gives CDR1 LNHDA, CDR2 SQIVND (reference sequence).

The V gene is TRBV12-3 or TRBV12-4, the J gene TRBJ2-1; no clear D. The CDR3 consists of 11 residues. Trimming pared 6 bases from V and 7 bases from J, leaving 7 bases between. The CDR3 protein is CASRYGNEQFF. CDR3 nucleotides: TGTGCCAGCAGGTACGGTAATGAGCAGTTCTTC.

The genes are TRBV11-2 and TRBJ2-3; perhaps TRBD2 as D (5 bases). The CDR3 totals 15 residues. Germline V gene lookup returns CDR1 SGHAT and CDR2 FQNNGV. V was clipped by 1 base and J by 4 bases, with 12 bases between them. This CDR3 reads CASSLGGGSPDTQYF. In DNA, the CDR3 is TGTGCCAGCAGCTTAGGTGGCGGGTCCCCAGATACGCAGTATTTT.

This clonotype has more than one count but fewer than ten. The chain recombines TRBV15 with TRBJ1-5, with TRBD1 matching 8 bases. After removal of 2 bases from V and 5 bases from J, the junction contained 5 bases not matched to a gene. Germline lookup yields CDR1 LNHNV and CDR2 YYDKDF (reference sequence). The CDR3 sequence is 15 residues long. CDR3 DNA sequence: TGTGCCACCAGCAGAAAAGGACAGGGTGATCAGCCCCAGCATTTT. It codes for CATSRKGQGDQPQHF. The whole variable domain, remainder taken from reference TRBV15 and TRBJ1-5, is DAMVIQNPRYQVTQFGKPVTLSCSQTLNHNVMYWYQQKSSQAPKLLFHYYDKDFNNEADTPDNFQSRRPNTSFCFLDIRSPGLGDTAMYLCATSRKGQGDQPQHFGDGTRLSIL.

This chain uses TRBV18 with TRBJ1-2; D gene ambiguous. The CDR3 spans 14 residues. Trimming pared 5 bases from V and 8 bases from J, leaving 18 bases between. Germline V gene sequence: CDR1 KGHSH, CDR2 LQKENI. The CDR3 DNA follows: TGTGCCAGCTCAAAGCCGGGTCTCGAGATGGGCTACACCTTC. As protein: CASSKPGLEMGYTF. The full variable domain, rest sourced from reference TRBV18 and TRBJ1-2, is NAGVMQNPRHLVRRRGQEARLRCSPMKGHSHVYWYRQLPEEGLKFMVYLQKENIIDESGMPKERFSAEFPKEGPSILRIQQVVRGDSAAYFCASSKPGLEMGYTFGSGTRLTVV.

Only one count was recorded for this clonotype. The chain joins TRBV12-3 or TRBV12-4 to TRBJ2-3; tentative D call: TRBD2 (5 bases). There are 15 residues in the CDR3. V dropped 10 bases and J dropped 2 bases, with 19 bases sitting between them. DNA of the CDR3: TGTGCCACCAGACTGCTTAGCGCGTTCACAGATACGCAGTATTTT. Translated: CATRLLSAFTDTQYF.

In its sample, this clonotype was seen a few times. The chain employs TRBV28 and TRBJ1-1; D is unresolved. The V gene lost 6 bases and the J gene lost 2 bases, with 16 bases spanning the gap. The CDR3 covers 15 residues. CDR1 and CDR2 from the germline V gene are MDHEN and SYDVKM. The CDR3 DNA reads TGTGCCAGCAGCCCTTCCCTCGGGGTAAACACTGAAGCTTTCTTT. Translation gives CASSPSLGVNTEAFF.

CDR3 residues: CSARTGPMGSYEQYF. CDR3 sequence (DNA): TGCAGTGCTAGAACCGGGCCTATGGGCTCCTACGAGCAGTACTTC. The chain couples TRBV20-1 to TRBJ2-7; D is uncertain. CDR3 length equals 15 residues. Germline V gene lookup returns CDR1 DFQATT and CDR2 SNEGSKA (reference sequence). V lost 2 bases, J lost 0 bases, and 14 bases lay in between.

This clonotype came up many times. J is TRBJ2-5 and V is TRBV11-2; TRBD2 matches at 7 bases. In germline, CDR1 is SGHAT, CDR2 FQNNGV. The CDR3 has 15 residues. Germline trimming cut 0 bases from V and 4 bases from J; bases unmatched to any gene: 5. CDR3 nucleotide sequence: TGTGCCAGCAGCTTAGACGCAGGGAGGGCAGAGACCCAGTACTTC. Protein: CASSLDAGRAETQYF.

The chain recombines TRBV30 with TRBJ1-3; the D is unclear. The CDR3 extends over 14 amino acids. Trimming removed 2 bases from V and 4 bases from J, with 12 bases in between. Germline CDR1 and CDR2: GTSNPN and SVGIG (reference sequence). The CDR3 DNA reads TGTGCCTGGAGTCACGGACGTCGCGGAAACACCATATATTTT. Translating it yields CAWSHGRRGNTIYF.

The CDR3 nucleotides are TGTGCCAGTTGGGACCGAGGTCGAGGCAATCAGCCCCAGCATTTT. Residues: CASWDRGRGNQPQHF. The gene calls are TRBV19 and TRBJ1-5, with a weak D call TRBD1 (5 bases). CDR1 and CDR2 (germline): LNHDA, SQIVND (reference sequence). V was cut by 8 bases and J by 2 bases, with 16 bases left in between. The CDR3 spans 15 residues. The whole variable domain, remainder taken from reference TRBV19 and TRBJ1-5, is DGGITQSPKYLFRKEGQNVTLSCEQNLNHDAMYWYRQDPGQGLRLIYYSQIVNDFQKGDIAEGYSVSREKKESFPLTVTSAQKNPTAFYLCASWDRGRGNQPQHFGDGTRLSIL.

The gene calls are TRBV7-9 and TRBJ1-6, with D perhaps matching TRBD1 (5 bases). The ends were cut back, 5 bases at V and 6 bases at J, with 11 bases in the middle. CDR1 and CDR2 from the germline V gene are SEHNR and FQNEAQ (reference sequence). This CDR3 is 14 amino acids long. CDR3 DNA sequence: TGTGCCAGCAGCCATTCTCAGGGTAATTCACCCCTCCACTTT. Amino acid sequence: CASSHSQGNSPLHF.

This clonotype was recorded many times. The chain couples TRBV19 to TRBJ1-2, with 9 bases fitting TRBD1. The CDR3 has 13 residues. The junction had 6 bases not matched to a gene; V was cut back by 11 bases and J by 2 bases. Germline CDR1 and CDR2: LNHDA and SQIVND (reference sequence). CDR3 coding DNA: TGTGCCGCAACCACAGGGGGCAACTATGGCTACACCTTC. It specifies CAATTGGNYGYTF.

The rearrangement joins TRBV13 to TRBJ1-5, with D perhaps TRBD1 (6 bases). Germline V lookup: CDR1 PRHDT, CDR2 FYEKMQ (reference sequence). The V gene lost 6 bases and the J gene lost 6 bases, with 12 bases spanning the gap. The CDR3 contains 13 residues. The CDR3 coding sequence is TGTGCCAGCAGTTCAGGGGAACGTCAGCCCCAGCATTTT. The encoded protein is CASSSGERQPQHF. Full variable domain (remainder filled in from reference TRBV13 and TRBJ1-5): AAGVIQSPRHLIKEKRETATLKCYPIPRHDTVYWYQQGPGQDPQFLISFYEKMQSDKGSIPDRFSAQQFSDYHSELNMSSLELGDSALYFCASSSGERQPQHFGDGTRLSIL.

The chain is built from TRBV12-5 and TRBJ1-5; a weak D match, TRBD1 (6 bases). The germline gives CDR1 LGHNT, CDR2 FRNRAP. The length of the CDR3 is 15 residues. V was trimmed by 6 bases and J by 0 bases, leaving 12 bases between them. The DNA of the CDR3 is TGTGCTAGTGGATCGGACAGCAGTAGCAATCAGCCCCAGCATTTT. It codes for CASGSDSSSNQPQHF.

There are many counts of this clonotype. This rearrangement joins TRBV25-1 to TRBJ2-5; TRBD2 aligns across 14 bases. V lost 1 base, J lost 4 bases, and 2 bases stayed unmatched. CDR3 length equals 16 residues. Germline V gene data show CDR1 as MGHDK and CDR2 as SYGVNS. Written as DNA, the CDR3 is TGTGCCAGCAGTGAATCTGGACTAGCGGGAGGAGAGACCCAGTACTTC. Protein: CASSESGLAGGETQYF. Full variable domain (missing parts from reference TRBV25-1 and TRBJ2-5): EADIYQTPRYLVIGTGKKITLECSQTMGHDKMYWYQQDPGMELHLIHYSYGVNSTEKGDLSSESTVSRIRTEHFPLTLESARPSHTSQYLCASSESGLAGGETQYFGPGTRLLVL.

V usage is TRBV30 and J usage is TRBJ1-2; D is undetermined. V was pared by 1 base and J by 5 bases, with 17 bases between. The CDR3 consists of 15 residues. Germline V gives CDR1 GTSNPN, CDR2 SVGIG (reference sequence). The CDR3 loop reads CAWSEGTGRQYGYTF. The CDR3 nucleotides read TGTGCCTGGAGTGAGGGAACCGGGAGACAATATGGCTACACCTTC.

This clonotype was observed a handful of times. The chain has TRBV6-5 and TRBJ2-5, with 12 bases lining up with TRBD2. The germline gives CDR1 MNHEY, CDR2 SVGAGI. This CDR3 is 18 amino acids long. Trimming cost V 0 bases and J 2 bases; bases outside gene matches: 7. The CDR3 coding sequence is TGTGCCAGCAGTTACTCGATCCCGACTAGCGGGAGACAAGAGACCCAGTACTTC. It specifies CASSYSIPTSGRQETQYF.

The rearrangement joins TRBV6-1 to TRBJ1-5, with no clear D. Germline-derived CDR1 and CDR2 are MNHNS and SASEGT. V lost 1 base and J lost 5, with 9 bases in between. The CDR3 is 14 residues long. The CDR3 here is CASSEGWGYQPQHF. The CDR3, as DNA: TGTGCCAGCAGTGAAGGGTGGGGTTATCAGCCCCAGCATTTT.

This clonotype has only a few counts. V gene TRBV6-1 combines with J gene TRBJ1-1, with TRBD1 matching over 8 bases. Trimming took 6 bases from V and 4 from J; bases not matched to a gene: 10. CDR1 and CDR2 from the germline V gene are MNHNS and SASEGT. The CDR3 consists of 15 residues. CDR3 amino acids: CASSDTGGLGTEAFF. CDR3 bases: TGTGCCAGCAGCGATACAGGGGGTTTGGGCACTGAAGCTTTCTTT.

The sample holds many counts of this clonotype. This chain connects TRBV10-3 to TRBJ1-4; TRBD1 might be the D (5 bases). The germline V gene encodes CDR1 ENHRY and CDR2 SYGVKD. Trimming pared 4 bases from V and 8 bases from J, leaving 11 bases between. The CDR3 loop spans 13 amino acids. This chain's CDR3 is CAISVQGGEKLFF. CDR3 coding DNA: TGTGCCATCAGTGTGCAGGGTGGAGAAAAACTGTTTTTT.

This clonotype occurred once. In DNA form, the CDR3 reads TGTGCCAGCAATCTGGGGCTGGGGACTGAAGCTTTCTTT. Translation gives CASNLGLGTEAFF. The chain links TRBV6-1 to TRBJ1-1; D might be TRBD1 (5 bases). Germline CDR1 is MNHNS and CDR2 is SASEGT. This CDR3 is 13 amino acids long. V lost 7 bases to trimming and J lost 5 bases, with 14 bases between them.